The source of this T cell receptor beta chain is a study of CXCR3-negative and CXCR3-positive naive CD8 T cells. General study findings and limits: The TRBV-TRBJ usage of naive CXCR3-negative and CXCR3-positive cells was similar, but that of memory cells differed. In both naive subsets diversity was comparably high, whereas memory CD8+ cells showed much lower diversity. Naive cells that were CXCR3-positive had more hydrophobic TRB CDR3s (compared with CXCR3-negative naive cells).

The TRB libraries of cDNA were built by UMI-labeled 5' RACE. TCRdb derives one entry per CDR3 protein from the 5' RACE reads, leaving out DNA. The table lists some 150,000 distinct CDR3 sequences. About this clonotype: What it recognizes is unknown.

Researchers reported sorting every CD8+ T cell subset in triplicate, 250,000 to 300,000 cells per sort. Identification of naive CD8+ T cells rested on CD45RO-CCR7+CD27+CD95- status. The CDR3 spans 16 residues. The germline V gene encodes CDR1 MRHNA and CDR2 SNTAGT. The chain combines TRBV6-4 with TRBJ2-1; TCRdb's assignment of TRBD2 cannot be checked, as there is no DNA. Sample: naive CXCR3+ CD8+ T cells from blood. This sample's subset: CD45RO-CCR7+CD27+CD95- naive CD8+ T cells expressing CXCR3 (TNR3+). The sequence came from a human donor in good health. Some clones in this sample may be carry-over from other donors' samples. The CDR3 here is CASSPGTSGGSSEQFF.